The next 11 T cell receptor beta chains were all read from a single sample in a study of CD8+ T cells in alopecia areata. Reverse transcribed after extraction, RNA yielded cDNA as the sequencing template. The protocol was immunoSEQ multiplex PCR, while the TCRdb copy is restricted to in-frame clones and leaves out a portion. The sample records approximately 150,000 clones, approximately 65% being singletons. The source material was CD8+ T cells sorted from blood. The receptors were sampled from a human donor in good health.

The CDR3 DNA reads TGTGCCAGCATGGGAGCGGGAGCTAGGGAGACCCAGTACTTC. Translated: CASMGAGARETQYF. The chain recombines TRBV27 with TRBJ2-5; TRBD2 aligns across 8 bases. CDR1 MNHEY and CDR2 SMNVEV come from the germline V gene (reference sequence). CDR3 length: 14 amino acids. Germline trimming cut 7 bases from V and 5 bases from J; bases unmatched to any gene: 9.

This clone turned up a few times. For the CDR3, the DNA is TGTGCCAGCAGCCAAAGCCCTAAAGCGGAAGCTTTCTTT. It encodes CASSQSPKAEAFF. V is TRBV9 and J is TRBJ1-1; D gene uncertain. The CDR3 is 13 amino acids. CDR1 is SGDLS and CDR2 is YYNGEE in the germline V gene. V was trimmed by 4 bases and J by 8 bases, leaving 15 bases between them.

There are a few counts of this clone. The genes are TRBV29-1 and TRBJ2-7; 7 positions match TRBD1. The J segment lost 2 bases and the V segment lost 3 bases, leaving 13 bases of the junction unmatched. The germline V gene encodes CDR1 SQVTM and CDR2 ANQGSEA. The CDR3 totals 16 residues. As DNA, the CDR3 is TGCAGCGTTGACCTGACCCCGGGACAGAGAACCTACGAGCAGTACTTC. The encoded protein is CSVDLTPGQRTYEQYF.

CDR3 sequence reads: CASSASGGPYEQYF. For the CDR3, the DNA is TGTGCCAGCAGCGCTAGCGGAGGACCCTACGAGCAGTACTTC. The chain is built from TRBV9 and TRBJ2-7; 7 bases are shared with TRBD2. In germline, CDR1 is SGDLS, CDR2 YYNGEE. The CDR3 is made up of 14 amino acids. V dropped 3 bases and J dropped 2; count of bases not matched to a gene: 5.

The chain employs TRBV19 and TRBJ2-1, with 13 bases fitting TRBD2. The junction had 8 bases not matched to a gene; V was cut back by 1 base and J by 8 bases. Germline V CDR1 and CDR2: LNHDA, SQIVND (reference sequence). This CDR3 has 17 residues. This chain's CDR3 is CASSIVPGLAGVDEQFF. CDR3 bases: TGTGCCAGTAGTATAGTTCCCGGACTAGCGGGAGTCGATGAGCAGTTCTTC. The variable domain in full, with the rest retrieved from reference TRBV19 and TRBJ2-1, is DGGITQSPKYLFRKEGQNVTLSCEQNLNHDAMYWYRQDPGQGLRLIYYSQIVNDFQKGDIAEGYSVSREKKESFPLTVTSAQKNPTAFYLCASSIVPGLAGVDEQFFGPGTRLTVL.

The chain is built from TRBV25-1 and TRBJ2-1, with 11 nucleotides matching TRBD2. CDR3 length equals 15 residues. V trimming: 3 bases; J trimming: 9 bases; junction bases outside the gene matches: 7. Germline CDR1 MGHDK, CDR2 SYGVNS. The DNA of the CDR3 is TGTGCCAGCAGTGACTTAGCGGGAGGGCAAGGTGAGCAGTTCTTC. This codes for CASSDLAGGQGEQFF.

This clone was observed a handful of times. The junction shows a germline mismatch at one end, possibly a read error. CDR3 in DNA: TGTGCCAGCAGTCCCAACAACGGGGAGCTGTTTTTT. It is translated as CASSPNNGELFF. V is TRBV28 and J is TRBJ2-2; unclear D gene. The CDR3 contains 12 residues. Germline CDR1 is MDHEN and CDR2 is SYDVKM.

This clone was counted between two and nine times. The chain carries TRBV29-1 and TRBJ2-7, with D perhaps matching TRBD2 (6 bases). V lost 6 bases and J lost 4, with 13 bases in between. Germline values: CDR1 SQVTM, CDR2 ANQGSEA. The CDR3 sequence is 12 residues long. The CDR3 sequence: CSVGSSGYEQYF. Here the CDR3 DNA reads TGCAGCGTAGGAAGTAGCGGATACGAGCAGTACTTC.

J is TRBJ2-1 and V is TRBV5-1; 9 bases fit TRBD2. After removal of 2 bases from V and 0 bases from J, the junction contained 12 bases not matched to a gene. Germline V CDR1 and CDR2: SGHRS, YFSETQ. The length of the CDR3 is 19 residues. CDR3 sequence: CASSFLRLAAFTSYNEQFF. Here the CDR3 DNA reads TGCGCCAGCAGCTTCCTGCGACTAGCGGCTTTTACCTCCTACAATGAGCAGTTCTTC.

The chain is built from TRBV2 and TRBJ1-2; D gene uncertain. Germline assignment: CDR1 SNHLY and CDR2 FYNNEI. CDR3 length: 13 residues. Trimming stripped 7 bases from V and 2 bases from J, with 11 bases between. The CDR3 nucleotides read TGTGCCAGCATCGGCGGGAGGAACTATGGCTACACCTTC. This translates into CASIGGRNYGYTF.

V and J are TRBV15 and TRBJ2-5; D is uncertain. This CDR3 spans 13 amino acids. Germline V gene lookup returns CDR1 LNHNV and CDR2 YYDKDF (reference sequence). V was cut by 3 bases and J by 1 base, with 6 bases left in between. CDR3 DNA sequence: TGTGCCACCAGCAGCCTCTTCCAAGAGACCCAGTACTTC. Its protein product is CATSSLFQETQYF.